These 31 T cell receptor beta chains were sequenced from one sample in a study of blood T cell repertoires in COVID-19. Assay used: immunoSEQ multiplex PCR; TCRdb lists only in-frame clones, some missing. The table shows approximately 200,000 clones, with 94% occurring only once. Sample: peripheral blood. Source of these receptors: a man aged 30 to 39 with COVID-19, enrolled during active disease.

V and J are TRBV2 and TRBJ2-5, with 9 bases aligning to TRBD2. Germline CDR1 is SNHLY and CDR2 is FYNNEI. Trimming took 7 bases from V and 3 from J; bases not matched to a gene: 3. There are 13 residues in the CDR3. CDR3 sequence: CASTPSGEETQYF. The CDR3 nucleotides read TGTGCCAGCACCCCTAGCGGGGAAGAGACCCAGTACTTC. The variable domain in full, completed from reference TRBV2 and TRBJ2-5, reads EPEVTQTPSHQVTQMGQEVILRCVPISNHLYFYWYRQILGQKVEFLVSFYNNEISEKSEIFDDQFSVERPDGSNFTLKIRSTKLEDSAMYFCASTPSGEETQYFGPGTRLLVL.

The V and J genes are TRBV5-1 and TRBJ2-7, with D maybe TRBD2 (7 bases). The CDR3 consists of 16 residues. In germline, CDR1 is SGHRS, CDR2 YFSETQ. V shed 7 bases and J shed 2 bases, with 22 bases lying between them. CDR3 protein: CASSSPGRGPPYEQYF. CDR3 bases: TGCGCCAGCTCATCCCCCGGGCGGGGGCCACCCTACGAGCAGTACTTC.

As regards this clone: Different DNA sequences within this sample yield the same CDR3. This CDR3 is CASSLGTGGTEAFF. The CDR3 DNA follows: TGCGCCAGCAGCCTCGGGACAGGGGGGACTGAAGCTTTCTTT. The chain has TRBV5-1 and TRBJ1-1; the match to TRBD1 covers 11 bases. The V and J ends lost 4 bases and 5 bases, in that order; junction bases with no gene match: 4. The V gene's germline CDR1 is SGHRS and CDR2 YFSETQ. CDR3 size: 14 residues.

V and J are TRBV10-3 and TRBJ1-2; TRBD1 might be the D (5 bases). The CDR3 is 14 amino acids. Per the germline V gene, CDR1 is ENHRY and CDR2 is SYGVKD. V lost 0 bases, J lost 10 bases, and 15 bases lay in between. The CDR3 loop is CAISESGRVAFYTF. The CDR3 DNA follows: TGTGCCATCAGTGAGTCGGGCAGGGTAGCCTTCTACACCTTC.

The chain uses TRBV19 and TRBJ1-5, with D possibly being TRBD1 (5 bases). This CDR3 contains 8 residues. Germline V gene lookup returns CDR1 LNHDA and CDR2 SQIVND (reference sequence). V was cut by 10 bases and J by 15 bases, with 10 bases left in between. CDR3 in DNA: TGTGCCACCCGACAGCGGCATTTT. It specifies CATRQRHF.

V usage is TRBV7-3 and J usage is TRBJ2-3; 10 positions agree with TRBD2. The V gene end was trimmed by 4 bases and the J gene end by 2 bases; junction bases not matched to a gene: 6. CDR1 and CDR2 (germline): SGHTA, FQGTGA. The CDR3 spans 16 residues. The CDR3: CASSSSSGGPTDTQYF. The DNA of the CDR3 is TGTGCCAGCAGCTCGTCTAGCGGGGGCCCCACAGATACGCAGTATTTT. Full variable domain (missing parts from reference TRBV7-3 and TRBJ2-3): GAGVSQTPSNKVTEKGKYVELRCDPISGHTALYWYRQSLGQGPEFLIYFQGTGAADDSGLPNDRFFAVRPEGSVSTLKIQRTERGDSAVYLCASSSSSGGPTDTQYFGPGTRLTVL.

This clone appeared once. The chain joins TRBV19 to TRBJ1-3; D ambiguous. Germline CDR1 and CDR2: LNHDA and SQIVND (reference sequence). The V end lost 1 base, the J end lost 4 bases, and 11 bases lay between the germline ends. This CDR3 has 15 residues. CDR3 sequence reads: CASSIGRGSGNTIYF. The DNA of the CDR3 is TGTGCCAGTAGTATAGGCAGAGGCTCGGGAAACACCATATATTTT.

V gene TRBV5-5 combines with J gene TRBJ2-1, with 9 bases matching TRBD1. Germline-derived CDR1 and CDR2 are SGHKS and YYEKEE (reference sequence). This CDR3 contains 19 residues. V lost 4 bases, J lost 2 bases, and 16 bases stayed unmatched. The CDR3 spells CASSPGPGTGYGAYNEQFF. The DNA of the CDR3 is TGTGCCAGCAGCCCGGGTCCCGGGACAGGGTACGGGGCCTACAATGAGCAGTTCTTC.

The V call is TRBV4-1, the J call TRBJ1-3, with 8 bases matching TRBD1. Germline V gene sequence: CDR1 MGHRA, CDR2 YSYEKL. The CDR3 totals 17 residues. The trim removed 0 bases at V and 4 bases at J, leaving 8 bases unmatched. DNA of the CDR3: TGCGCCAGCAGCCAAGAGGGAGGCAGGGGGCGAGGAAACACCATATATTTT. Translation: CASSQEGGRGRGNTIYF.

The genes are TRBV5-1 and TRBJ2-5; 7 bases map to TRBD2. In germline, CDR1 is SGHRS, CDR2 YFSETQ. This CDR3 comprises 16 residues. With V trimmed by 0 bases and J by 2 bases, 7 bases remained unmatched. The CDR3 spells CASSLDPAGKQETQYF. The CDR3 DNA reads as TGCGCCAGCAGCTTGGATCCAGCGGGGAAACAAGAGACCCAGTACTTC.

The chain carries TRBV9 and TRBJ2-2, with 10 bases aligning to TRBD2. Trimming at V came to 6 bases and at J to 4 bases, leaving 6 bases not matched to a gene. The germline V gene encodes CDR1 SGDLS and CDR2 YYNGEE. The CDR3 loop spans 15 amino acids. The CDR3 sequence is CASTLAGVGTGELFF. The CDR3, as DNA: TGTGCCAGCACCCTAGCGGGGGTCGGCACCGGGGAGCTGTTTTTT.

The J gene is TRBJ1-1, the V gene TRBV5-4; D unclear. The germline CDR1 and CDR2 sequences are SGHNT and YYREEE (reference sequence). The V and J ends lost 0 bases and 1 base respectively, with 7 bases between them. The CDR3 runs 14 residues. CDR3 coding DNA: TGTGCCAGCAGCTTGGGCCAGAAGAACACTGAAGCTTTCTTT. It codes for CASSLGQKNTEAFF.

CDR3 sequence reads: CASSSLRGNTEAFF. For the CDR3, the DNA is TGTGCCAGCAGCTCACTTAGGGGGAACACTGAAGCTTTCTTT. The chain links TRBV7-2 to TRBJ1-1, with a weak D call TRBD1 (5 bases). V lost 4 bases, J lost 1 base, and 10 bases lay in between. The CDR3 totals 14 residues. Germline CDR1 SGHTA, CDR2 FQGNSA. The entire variable domain, with the rest obtained from reference TRBV7-2 and TRBJ1-1, is as follows: GAGVSQSPSNKVTEKGKDVELRCDPISGHTALYWYRQSLGQGLEFLIYFQGNSAPDKSGLPSDRFSAERTGGSVSTLTIQRTQQEDSAVYLCASSSLRGNTEAFFGQGTRLTVV.

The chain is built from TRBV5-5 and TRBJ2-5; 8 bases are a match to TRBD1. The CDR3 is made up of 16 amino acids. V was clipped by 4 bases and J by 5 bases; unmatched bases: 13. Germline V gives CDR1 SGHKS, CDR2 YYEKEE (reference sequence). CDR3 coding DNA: TGTGCCAGCAGCCTTCAGAGAGGACAGGGCTGGGAGACCCAGTACTTC. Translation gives CASSLQRGQGWETQYF.

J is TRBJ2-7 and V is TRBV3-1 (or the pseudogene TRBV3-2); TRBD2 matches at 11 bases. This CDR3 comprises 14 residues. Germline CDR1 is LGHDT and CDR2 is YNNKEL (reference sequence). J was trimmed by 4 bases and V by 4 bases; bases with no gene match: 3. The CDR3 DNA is TGTGCCAGCAGCCCGTCTAGCGGGGGGTACGAGCAGTACTTC. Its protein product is CASSPSSGGYEQYF.

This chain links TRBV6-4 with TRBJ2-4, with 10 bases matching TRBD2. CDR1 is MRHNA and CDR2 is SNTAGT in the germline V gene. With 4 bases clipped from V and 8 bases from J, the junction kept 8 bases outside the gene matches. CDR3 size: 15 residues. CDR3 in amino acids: CASSAEAGGLDIQYF. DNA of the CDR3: TGTGCCAGCAGTGCCGAAGCGGGGGGGCTTGACATTCAGTACTTC.

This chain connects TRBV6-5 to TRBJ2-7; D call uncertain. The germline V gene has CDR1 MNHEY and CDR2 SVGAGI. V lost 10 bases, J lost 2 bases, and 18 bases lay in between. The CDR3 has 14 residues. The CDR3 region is CATNARQTTYEQYF. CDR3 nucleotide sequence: TGTGCCACCAACGCGCGGCAAACCACCTACGAGCAGTACTTC.

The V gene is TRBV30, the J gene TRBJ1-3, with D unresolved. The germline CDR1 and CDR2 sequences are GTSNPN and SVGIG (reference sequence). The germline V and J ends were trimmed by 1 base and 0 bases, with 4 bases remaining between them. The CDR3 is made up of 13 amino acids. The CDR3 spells CAWSGDSGNTIYF. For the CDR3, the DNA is TGTGCCTGGAGTGGAGACTCTGGAAACACCATATATTTT.

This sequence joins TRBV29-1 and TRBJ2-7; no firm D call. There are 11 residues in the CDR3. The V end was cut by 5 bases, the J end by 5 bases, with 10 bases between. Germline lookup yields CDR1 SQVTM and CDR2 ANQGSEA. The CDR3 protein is CSVRQAHEQYF. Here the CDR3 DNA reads TGCAGCGTTAGACAAGCCCACGAGCAGTACTTC.

The CDR3 sequence: CASSETSGGAETQYF. The CDR3 coding sequence is TGTGCCAGCAGTGAGACTAGCGGGGGGGCGGAGACCCAGTACTTC. V is TRBV25-1 and J is TRBJ2-5; 14 nucleotides agree with TRBD2. Trimming cost V 3 bases and J 5 bases; bases outside gene matches: 2. The CDR3 runs 15 residues. Looked up from germline, CDR1 is MGHDK and CDR2 is SYGVNS.

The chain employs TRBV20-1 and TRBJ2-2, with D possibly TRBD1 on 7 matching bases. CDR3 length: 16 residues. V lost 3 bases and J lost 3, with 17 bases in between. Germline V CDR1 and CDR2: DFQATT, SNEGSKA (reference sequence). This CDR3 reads CSASKDAGGYTGELFF. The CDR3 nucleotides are TGCAGTGCTAGTAAGGATGCAGGGGGGTACACCGGGGAGCTGTTTTTT.

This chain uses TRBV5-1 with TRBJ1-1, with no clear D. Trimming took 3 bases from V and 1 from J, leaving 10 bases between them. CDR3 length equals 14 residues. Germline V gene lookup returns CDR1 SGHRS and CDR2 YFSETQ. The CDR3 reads CASSSRGENTEAFF. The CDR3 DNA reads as TGCGCCAGCAGCTCCCGCGGAGAGAACACTGAAGCTTTCTTT.

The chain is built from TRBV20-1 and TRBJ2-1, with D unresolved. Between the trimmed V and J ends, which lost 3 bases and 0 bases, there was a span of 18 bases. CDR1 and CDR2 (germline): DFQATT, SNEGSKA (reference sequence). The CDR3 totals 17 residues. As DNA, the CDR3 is TGCAGTGCTAGTAGGCCCCCTCGTGGCGGCTCCTACAATGAGCAGTTCTTC. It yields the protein CSASRPPRGGSYNEQFF.

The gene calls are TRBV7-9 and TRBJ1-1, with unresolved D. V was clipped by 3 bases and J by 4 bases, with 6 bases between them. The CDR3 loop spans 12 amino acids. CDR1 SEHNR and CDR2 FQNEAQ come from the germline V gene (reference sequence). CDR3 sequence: CASSFLATEAFF. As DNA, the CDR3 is TGTGCCAGCAGCTTTCTAGCCACTGAAGCTTTCTTT.

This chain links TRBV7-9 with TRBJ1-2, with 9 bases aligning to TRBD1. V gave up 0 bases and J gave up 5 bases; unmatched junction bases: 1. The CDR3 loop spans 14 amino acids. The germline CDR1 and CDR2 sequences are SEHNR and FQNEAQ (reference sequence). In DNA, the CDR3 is TGTGCCAGCAGCTTAGCGGACAGGGGATATGGCTACACCTTC. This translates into CASSLADRGYGYTF.

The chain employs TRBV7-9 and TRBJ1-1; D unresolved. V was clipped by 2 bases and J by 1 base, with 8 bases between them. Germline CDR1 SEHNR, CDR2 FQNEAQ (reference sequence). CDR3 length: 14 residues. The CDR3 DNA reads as TGTGCCAGCAGCTTATGGGCAGAGAACACTGAAGCTTTCTTT. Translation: CASSLWAENTEAFF.

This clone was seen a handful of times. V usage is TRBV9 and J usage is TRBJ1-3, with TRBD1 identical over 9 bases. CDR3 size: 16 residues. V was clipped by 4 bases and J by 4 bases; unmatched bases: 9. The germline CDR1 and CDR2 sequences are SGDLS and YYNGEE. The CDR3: CASSLRGDRVGNTIYF. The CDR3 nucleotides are TGTGCCAGCAGCCTTAGGGGGGACAGGGTGGGAAACACCATATATTTT.

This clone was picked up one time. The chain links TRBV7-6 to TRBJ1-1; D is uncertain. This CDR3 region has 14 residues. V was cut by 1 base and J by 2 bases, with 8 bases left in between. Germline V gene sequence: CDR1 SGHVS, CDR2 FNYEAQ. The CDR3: CASSLGPVNTEAFF. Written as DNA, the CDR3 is TGTGCCAGCAGCTTAGGGCCAGTTAACACTGAAGCTTTCTTT.

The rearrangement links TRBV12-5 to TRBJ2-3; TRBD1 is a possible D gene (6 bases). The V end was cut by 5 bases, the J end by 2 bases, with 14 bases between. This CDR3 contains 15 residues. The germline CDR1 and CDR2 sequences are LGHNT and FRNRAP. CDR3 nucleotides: TGTGCTAGTGGTCCCTTGACAGGCTTCACAGATACGCAGTATTTT. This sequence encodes CASGPLTGFTDTQYF.

The CDR3 coding sequence is TGTGCCAGCAGCTTAGCCGAGTCTTTTGAAAAACTGTTTTTT. It specifies CASSLAESFEKLFF. The chain is built from TRBV7-9 and TRBJ1-4; D is uncertain. Trimming stripped 0 bases from V and 7 bases from J, with 9 bases between. Germline V CDR1 and CDR2: SEHNR, FQNEAQ (reference sequence). The CDR3 is 14 residues long.

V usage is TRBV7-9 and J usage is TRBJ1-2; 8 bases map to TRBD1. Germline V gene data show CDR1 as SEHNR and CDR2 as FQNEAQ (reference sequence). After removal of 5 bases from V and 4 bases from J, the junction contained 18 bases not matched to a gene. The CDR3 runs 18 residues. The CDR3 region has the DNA TGTGCCAGCAGCCCTTGGGGCAGGGGGCTACTCCCGACCTATGGCTACACCTTC. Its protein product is CASSPWGRGLLPTYGYTF.